This T cell receptor beta chain was profiled in a study of blood T cell repertoires in COVID-19. Only in-frame clones appear in the TCRdb table, and some are missing; sequencing was by immunoSEQ multiplex PCR. The sample carries 40,000 to 55,000 clones, roughly 90% recorded once. The V segment lost 6 bases and the J segment 2 bases; nucleotides outside the gene matches: 10. CDR3 length: 15 residues. Germline loops: CDR1 MNHEY, CDR2 SMNVEV (reference sequence). This clone was seen a handful of times. The chain carries TRBV27 and TRBJ2-7; 7 bases map to TRBD1. The sequencing sample was made of peripheral blood. This sequence was found in a woman older than 75 with acute or convalescent COVID-19. CDR3 in DNA: TGTGCCAGCAGCTATGGGACAGCCGATACCTACGAGCAGTACTTC. Its translation: CASSYGTADTYEQYF.